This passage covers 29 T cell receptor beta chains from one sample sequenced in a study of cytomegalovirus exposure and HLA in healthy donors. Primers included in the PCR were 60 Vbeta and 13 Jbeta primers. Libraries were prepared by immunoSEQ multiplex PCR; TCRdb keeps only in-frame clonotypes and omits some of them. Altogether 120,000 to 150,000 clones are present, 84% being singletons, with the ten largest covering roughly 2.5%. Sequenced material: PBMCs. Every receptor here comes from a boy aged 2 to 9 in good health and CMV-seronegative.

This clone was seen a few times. The CDR3 reads CASSARQGVSTEAFF. The CDR3 DNA reads as TGTGCCAGCAGTGCAAGGCAGGGGGTGAGCACTGAAGCTTTCTTT. This chain connects TRBV6-1 to TRBJ1-1; 7 bases fit TRBD1. Per the germline V gene, CDR1 is MNHNS and CDR2 is SASEGT. This CDR3 comprises 15 residues. Trimming cost V 4 bases and J 4 bases; bases outside gene matches: 9.

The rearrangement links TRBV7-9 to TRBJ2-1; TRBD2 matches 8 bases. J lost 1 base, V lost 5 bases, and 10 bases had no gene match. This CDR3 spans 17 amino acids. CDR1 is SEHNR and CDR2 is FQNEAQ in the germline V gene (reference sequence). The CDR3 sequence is CASSKAPGGVSYNEQFF. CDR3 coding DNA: TGTGCCAGCAGCAAGGCCCCGGGAGGGGTTTCCTACAATGAGCAGTTCTTC. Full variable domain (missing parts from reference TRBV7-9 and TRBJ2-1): DTGVSQNPRHKITKRGQNVTFRCDPISEHNRLYWYRQTLGQGPEFLTYFQNEAQLEKSRLLSDRFSAERPKGSFSTLEIQRTEQGDSAMYLCASSKAPGGVSYNEQFFGPGTRLTVL.

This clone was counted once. The CDR3 reads CASSFGNEQFF. The CDR3 DNA is TGTGCCAGCAGTTTCGGGAATGAGCAGTTCTTC. The chain links TRBV5-6 to TRBJ2-1; D is ambiguous. Deletions cut 5 bases from V and 7 bases from J, with 7 bases between. Germline V gene sequence: CDR1 SGHDT, CDR2 YYEEEE. This CDR3 has 11 residues. Full variable domain (rest looked up from reference TRBV5-6 and TRBJ2-1): DAGVTQSPTHLIKTRGQQVTLRCSPKSGHDTVSWYQQALGQGPQFIFQYYEEEERQRGNFPDRFSGHQFPNYSSELNVNALLLGDSALYLCASSFGNEQFFGPGTRLTVL.

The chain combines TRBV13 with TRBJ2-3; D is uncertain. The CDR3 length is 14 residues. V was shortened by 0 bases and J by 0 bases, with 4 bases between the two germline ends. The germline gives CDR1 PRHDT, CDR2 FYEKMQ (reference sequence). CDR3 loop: CASSLGQSTDTQYF. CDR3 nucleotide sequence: TGTGCCAGCAGCTTAGGGCAGAGCACAGATACGCAGTATTTT.

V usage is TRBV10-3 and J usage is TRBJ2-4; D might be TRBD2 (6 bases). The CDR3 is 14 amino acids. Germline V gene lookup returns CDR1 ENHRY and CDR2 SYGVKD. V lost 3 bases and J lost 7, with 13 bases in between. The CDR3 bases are TGTGCCATCAGTGACCCGAAGGAGGGGAACATTCAGTACTTC. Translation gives CAISDPKEGNIQYF.

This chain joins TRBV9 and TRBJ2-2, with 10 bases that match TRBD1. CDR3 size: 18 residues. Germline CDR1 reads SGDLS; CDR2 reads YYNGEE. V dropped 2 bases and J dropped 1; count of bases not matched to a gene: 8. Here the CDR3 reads CASSVHFGQGVNTGELFF. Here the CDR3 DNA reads TGTGCCAGCAGCGTTCACTTTGGACAGGGGGTGAACACCGGGGAGCTGTTTTTT.

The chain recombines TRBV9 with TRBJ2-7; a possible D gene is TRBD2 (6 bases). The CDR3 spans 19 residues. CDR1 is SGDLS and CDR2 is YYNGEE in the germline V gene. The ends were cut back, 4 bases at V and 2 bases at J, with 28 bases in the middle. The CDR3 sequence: CASSLGIGGPKLKTYEQYF. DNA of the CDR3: TGTGCCAGCAGCCTCGGAATCGGGGGTCCCAAGCTAAAAACCTACGAGCAGTACTTC. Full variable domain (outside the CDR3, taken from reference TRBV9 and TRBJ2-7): DSGVTQTPKHLITATGQRVTLRCSPRSGDLSVYWYQQSLDQGLQFLIQYYNGEERAKGNILERFSAQQFPDLHSELNLSSLELGDSALYFCASSLGIGGPKLKTYEQYFGPGTRLTVT.

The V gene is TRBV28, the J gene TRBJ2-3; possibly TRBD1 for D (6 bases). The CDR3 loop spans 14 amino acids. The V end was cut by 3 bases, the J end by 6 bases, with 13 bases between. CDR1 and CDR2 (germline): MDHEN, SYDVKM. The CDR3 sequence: CASSFVTGLDTQYF. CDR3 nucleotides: TGTGCCAGCAGTTTCGTTACAGGGTTGGATACGCAGTATTTT.

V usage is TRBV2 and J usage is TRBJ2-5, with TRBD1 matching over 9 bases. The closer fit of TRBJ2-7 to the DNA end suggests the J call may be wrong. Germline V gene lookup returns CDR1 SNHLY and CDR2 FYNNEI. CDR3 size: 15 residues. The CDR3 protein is CASNLRDRETYEQYF. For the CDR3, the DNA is TGTGCCAGCAATCTCCGGGACAGGGAGACCTACGAGCAGTACTTC.

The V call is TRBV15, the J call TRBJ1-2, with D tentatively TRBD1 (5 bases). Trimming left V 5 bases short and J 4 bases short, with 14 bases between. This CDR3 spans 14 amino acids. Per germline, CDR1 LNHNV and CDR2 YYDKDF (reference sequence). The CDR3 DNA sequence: TGTGCCACCAGCGGCGACATAGGGGCCTATGGCTACACCTTC. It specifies CATSGDIGAYGYTF.

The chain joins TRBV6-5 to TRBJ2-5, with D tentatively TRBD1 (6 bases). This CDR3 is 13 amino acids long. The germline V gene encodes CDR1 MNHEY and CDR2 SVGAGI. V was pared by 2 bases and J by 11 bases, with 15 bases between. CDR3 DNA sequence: TGTGCCAGCAGTTACGTACAGGGCGACCGGCAGTACTTC. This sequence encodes CASSYVQGDRQYF.

The CDR3 coding sequence is TGTGCCAGCAGTGAACGGGGGGGAGACGCTTTCTACGAGCAGTACTTC. Translated, it gives CASSERGGDAFYEQYF. The chain recombines TRBV6-1 with TRBJ2-7, with 8 bases matching TRBD2. The CDR3 loop spans 16 amino acids. CDR1 is MNHNS and CDR2 is SASEGT in the germline V gene. The J segment lost 3 bases and the V segment lost 2 bases, leaving 9 bases of the junction unmatched.

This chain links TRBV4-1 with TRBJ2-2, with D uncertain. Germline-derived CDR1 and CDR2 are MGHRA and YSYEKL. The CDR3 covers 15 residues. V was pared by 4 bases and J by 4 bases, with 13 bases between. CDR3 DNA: TGCGCCAGCAGCCGGTTCCAGTTTGCCACCGGGGAGCTGTTTTTT. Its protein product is CASSRFQFATGELFF.

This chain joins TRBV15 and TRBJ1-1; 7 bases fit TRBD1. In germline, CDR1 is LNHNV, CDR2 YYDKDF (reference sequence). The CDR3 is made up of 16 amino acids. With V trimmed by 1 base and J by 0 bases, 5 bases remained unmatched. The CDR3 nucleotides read TGTGCCACCAGCAGAGTAGGGGGCCGAATGAACACTGAAGCTTTCTTT. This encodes CATSRVGGRMNTEAFF.

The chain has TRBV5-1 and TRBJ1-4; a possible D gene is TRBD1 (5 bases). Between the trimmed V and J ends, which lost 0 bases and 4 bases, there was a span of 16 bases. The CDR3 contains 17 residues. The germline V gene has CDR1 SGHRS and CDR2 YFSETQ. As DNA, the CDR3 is TGCGCCAGCAGCTTGGCCGTAACAGGTGCCTATAATGAAAAACTGTTTTTT. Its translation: CASSLAVTGAYNEKLFF.

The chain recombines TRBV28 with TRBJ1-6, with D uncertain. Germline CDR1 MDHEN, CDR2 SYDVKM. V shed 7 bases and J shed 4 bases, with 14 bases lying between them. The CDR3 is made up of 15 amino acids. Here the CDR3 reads CASNTPDNYNSPLHF. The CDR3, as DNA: TGTGCCAGCAACACCCCCGACAATTATAATTCACCCCTCCACTTT.

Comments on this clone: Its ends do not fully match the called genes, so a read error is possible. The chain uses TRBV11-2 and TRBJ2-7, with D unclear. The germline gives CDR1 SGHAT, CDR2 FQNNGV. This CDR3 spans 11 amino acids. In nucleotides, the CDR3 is TGTGCCGGCAGCTTGGCGGACGAGCAGTACTTC. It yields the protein CAGSLADEQYF.

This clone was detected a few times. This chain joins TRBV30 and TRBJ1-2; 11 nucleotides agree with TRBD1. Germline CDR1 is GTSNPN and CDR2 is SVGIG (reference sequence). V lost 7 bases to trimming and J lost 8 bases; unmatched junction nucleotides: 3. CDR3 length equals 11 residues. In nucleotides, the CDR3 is TGTGCCTACGGGACAGGGGGAGGCTACACCTTC. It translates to CAYGTGGGYTF.

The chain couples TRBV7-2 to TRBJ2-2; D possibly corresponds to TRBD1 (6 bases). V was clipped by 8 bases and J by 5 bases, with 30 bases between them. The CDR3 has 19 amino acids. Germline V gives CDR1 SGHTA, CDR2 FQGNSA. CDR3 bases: TGTGCCAGCCTTTCGCCCCCGATAGGGGGACGGATACCAACCGGGGAGCTGTTTTTT. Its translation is CASLSPPIGGRIPTGELFF.

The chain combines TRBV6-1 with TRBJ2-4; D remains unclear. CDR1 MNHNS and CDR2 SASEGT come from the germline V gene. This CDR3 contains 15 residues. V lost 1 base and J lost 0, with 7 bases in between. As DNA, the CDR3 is TGTGCCAGCAGTGAAGTTTCCCTAGCCAAAAACATTCAGTACTTC. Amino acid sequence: CASSEVSLAKNIQYF.

The DNA for the CDR3 is TGCGCCAGCAGCCAAGATGGGGGACTAGCGGGTTCCTACGAGCAGTACTTC. This encodes CASSQDGGLAGSYEQYF. The V gene is TRBV4-3, the J gene TRBJ2-7; TRBD2 agrees at 12 bases. Germline-derived CDR1 and CDR2 are LGHNA and YSLEER. The CDR3 runs to 17 residues. V trimming: 0 bases; J trimming: 1 base; junction bases outside the gene matches: 4.

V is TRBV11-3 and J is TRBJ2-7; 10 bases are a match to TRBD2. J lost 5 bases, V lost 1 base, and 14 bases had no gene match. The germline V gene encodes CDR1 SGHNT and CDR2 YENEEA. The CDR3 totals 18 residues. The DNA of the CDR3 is TGTGCCAGCAGCTTAGGTCTTAGGGCTAGCGGGAGAAGCAACGAGCAGTACTTC. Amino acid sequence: CASSLGLRASGRSNEQYF.

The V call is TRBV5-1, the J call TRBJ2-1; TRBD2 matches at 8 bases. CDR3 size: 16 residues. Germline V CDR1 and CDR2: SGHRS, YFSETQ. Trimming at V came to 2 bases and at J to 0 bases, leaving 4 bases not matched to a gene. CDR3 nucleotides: TGCGCCAGCAGCTTTCGGGGGGGGAGCTCCTACAATGAGCAGTTCTTC. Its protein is CASSFRGGSSYNEQFF. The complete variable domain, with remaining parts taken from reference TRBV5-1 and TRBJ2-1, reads KAGVTQTPRYLIKTRGQQVTLSCSPISGHRSVSWYQQTPGQGLQFLFEYFSETQRNKGNFPGRFSGRQFSNSRSEMNVSTLELGDSALYLCASSFRGGSSYNEQFFGPGTRLTVL.

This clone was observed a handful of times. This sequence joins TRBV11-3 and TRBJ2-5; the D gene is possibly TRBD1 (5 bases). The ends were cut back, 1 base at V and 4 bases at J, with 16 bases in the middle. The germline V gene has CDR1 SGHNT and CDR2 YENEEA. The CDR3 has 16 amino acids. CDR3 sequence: CASSLASRARVETQYF. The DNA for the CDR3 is TGTGCCAGCAGCTTAGCAAGTCGGGCCAGGGTAGAGACCCAGTACTTC.

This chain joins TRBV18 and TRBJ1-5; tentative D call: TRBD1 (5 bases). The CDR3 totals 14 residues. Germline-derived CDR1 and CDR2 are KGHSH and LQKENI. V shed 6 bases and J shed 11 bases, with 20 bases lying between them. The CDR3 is CASSRQGLGGAQHF. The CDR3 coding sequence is TGTGCCAGCTCCAGACAAGGGCTTGGGGGGGCCCAGCATTTT. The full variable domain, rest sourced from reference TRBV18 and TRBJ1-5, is NAGVMQNPRHLVRRRGQEARLRCSPMKGHSHVYWYRQLPEEGLKFMVYLQKENIIDESGMPKERFSAEFPKEGPSILRIQQVVRGDSAAYFCASSRQGLGGAQHFGDGTRLSIL.

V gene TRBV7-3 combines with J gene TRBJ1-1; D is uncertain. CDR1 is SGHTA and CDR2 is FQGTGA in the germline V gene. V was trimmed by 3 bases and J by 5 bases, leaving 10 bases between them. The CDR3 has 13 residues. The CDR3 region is CASSLSRRTEAFF. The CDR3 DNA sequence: TGTGCCAGCAGCTTGTCTAGGCGGACTGAAGCTTTCTTT.

CDR3 sequence reads: CARGQGSEKLFF. The CDR3 region has the DNA TGTGCCAGGGGACAGGGTTCGGAAAAACTGTTTTTT. The chain has TRBV6-4 and TRBJ1-4, with 9 positions matching TRBD1. The V gene's germline CDR1 is MRHNA and CDR2 SNTAGT. This CDR3 has 12 amino acids. V shed 9 bases and J 8 bases; nucleotides not matched to a gene: 4.

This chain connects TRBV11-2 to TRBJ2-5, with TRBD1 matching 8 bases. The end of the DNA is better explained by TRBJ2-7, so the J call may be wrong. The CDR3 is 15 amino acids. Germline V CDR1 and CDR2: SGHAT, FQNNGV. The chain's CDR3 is CASSFAGTGSYEQYF. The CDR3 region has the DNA TGTGCCAGCAGCTTCGCCGGGACAGGTTCCTACGAGCAGTACTTC.

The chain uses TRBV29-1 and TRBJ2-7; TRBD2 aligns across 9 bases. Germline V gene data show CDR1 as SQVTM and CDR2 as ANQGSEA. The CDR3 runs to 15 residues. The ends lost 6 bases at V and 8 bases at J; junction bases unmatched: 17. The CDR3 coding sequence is TGCAGCGTCGGGACTCCAACTAGCGGGCTTATGAAGCAGTACTTC. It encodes CSVGTPTSGLMKQYF.